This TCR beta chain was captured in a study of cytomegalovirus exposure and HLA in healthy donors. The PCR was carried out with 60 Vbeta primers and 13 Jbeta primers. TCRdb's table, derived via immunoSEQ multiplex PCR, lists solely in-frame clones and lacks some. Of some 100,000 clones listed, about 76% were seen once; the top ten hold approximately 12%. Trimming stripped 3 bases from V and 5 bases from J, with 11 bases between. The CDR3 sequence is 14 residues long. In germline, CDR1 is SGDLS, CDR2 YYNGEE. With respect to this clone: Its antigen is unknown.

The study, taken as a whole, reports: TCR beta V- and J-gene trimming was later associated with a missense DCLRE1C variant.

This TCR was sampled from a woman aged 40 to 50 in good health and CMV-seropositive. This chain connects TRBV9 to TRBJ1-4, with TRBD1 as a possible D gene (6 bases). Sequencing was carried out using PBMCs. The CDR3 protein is CASSEQGGNEKLFF. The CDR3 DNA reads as TGTGCCAGCAGCGAACAGGGAGGGAATGAAAAACTGTTTTTT.